The 12 T cell receptor beta chains below were found in one sample sequenced in a study of persistence of HIV-infected CD4 T cells. The antigens of these receptors remain unknown. The stimulus was an HIV-1 Gag 15-mer peptide pool, approximately 0.93 ug/peptide/mL. CD4+ T cells upregulating both CD40 ligand and CD69 were sorted as responding cells. The libraries were made with immunoSEQ version 4 in survey mode. This table comes from immunoSEQ multiplex PCR, and its TCRdb copy is limited to in-frame clones, with some not included. This table holds tens of thousands of clones, around 74% found once. Source: CD4+ T cells sorted from PBMCs after roughly 20-hour stimulation, taken from a patient who received antiretroviral therapy. The receptors were sampled from an adult man with HIV who was CMV-seropositive.

This clone has a handful of counts. This chain uses TRBV5-1 with TRBJ2-1, with TRBD2 identical over 10 bases. Germline V lookup: CDR1 SGHRS, CDR2 YFSETQ. Trimming removed 3 bases from V and 9 bases from J; junction bases left unmatched: 15. The CDR3 sequence is 17 residues long. The CDR3 sequence is CASSSKTTSGFKGEQFF. CDR3 bases: TGCGCCAGCAGCTCGAAGACGACTAGCGGGTTTAAGGGTGAGCAGTTCTTC.

J is TRBJ2-3 and V is TRBV2; 7 nucleotides align to TRBD2. Per the germline V gene, CDR1 is SNHLY and CDR2 is FYNNEI. There are 15 residues in the CDR3. With V trimmed by 9 bases and J by 4 bases, 13 bases remained unmatched. The CDR3 coding sequence is TGTGCCAGTTCAAGCGGGATTGATCCGGCAGATACGCAGTATTTT. It specifies CASSSGIDPADTQYF. The variable domain in full, completed from reference TRBV2 and TRBJ2-3, reads EPEVTQTPSHQVTQMGQEVILRCVPISNHLYFYWYRQILGQKVEFLVSFYNNEISEKSEIFDDQFSVERPDGSNFTLKIRSTKLEDSAMYFCASSSGIDPADTQYFGPGTRLTVL.

The CDR3 here is CASSKVVGRQGRNQPQHF. CDR3 DNA: TGTGCCAGCAGCAAAGTTGTTGGGAGACAGGGGAGGAATCAGCCCCAGCATTTT. The chain carries TRBV21-1 and TRBJ1-5; the table's TRBD1 call for D was not verified on the DNA. TRBV21-1 is listed as a pseudogene. The CDR3 has 18 amino acids.

This chain uses TRBV6-6 with TRBJ2-1; 12 bases align to TRBD2. Unmatched junction bases numbered 7, after V lost 5 bases and J lost 2 bases. Germline CDR1 and CDR2: MNHNY and SVGAGI (reference sequence). This CDR3 comprises 17 residues. CDR3 amino acids: CASSLKLAGGPYNEQFF. The CDR3 DNA sequence: TGTGCCAGCAGTCTAAAACTAGCGGGGGGCCCCTACAATGAGCAGTTCTTC.

This clone is deemed medium-sized. The chain's CDR3 is CATQQTGTLGTDTQYF. CDR3 coding DNA: TGTGCCACACAGCAGACGGGGACGCTGGGCACAGATACGCAGTATTTT. J is TRBJ2-3 and V is TRBV19; D is perhaps TRBD1 or TRBD2 (5 bases each). Germline V gene data show CDR1 as LNHDA and CDR2 as SQIVND (reference sequence). Trimming pared 10 bases from V and 1 base from J, leaving 21 bases between. This CDR3 has 16 amino acids.

The rearrangement uses TRBV4-2 and TRBJ1-2; unclear D gene. The V end lost 2 bases, the J end lost 3 bases, and 16 bases lay between the germline ends. The CDR3 spans 16 residues. Germline V gene sequence: CDR1 LGHNA, CDR2 YNFKEQ. CDR3 residues: CASSQPGSLSHYGYTF. DNA of the CDR3: TGTGCCAGCAGCCAACCCGGGTCCCTCTCCCACTATGGCTACACCTTC.

The chain couples TRBV5-5 to TRBJ1-6; D is unclear. V gave up 0 bases and J gave up 10 bases, with 14 bases separating them. Germline CDR1 reads SGHKS; CDR2 reads YYEKEE (reference sequence). The length of the CDR3 is 15 residues. CDR3 residues: CASSLGGGRASPLHF. CDR3 nucleotide sequence: TGTGCCAGCAGCTTGGGTGGAGGGCGGGCATCACCCCTCCACTTT.

The V call is TRBV5-1, the J call TRBJ1-6, with a tentative D call TRBD1 (6 bases). The CDR3 is 12 amino acids. V lost 1 base to trimming and J lost 13 bases, with 9 bases between them. The germline CDR1 and CDR2 sequences are SGHRS and YFSETQ. In DNA, the CDR3 is TGCGCCAGCAGCTTGACTGGGGGCCCCCTCCACTTT. It translates to CASSLTGGPLHF.

This sequence joins TRBV2 and TRBJ2-2; 14 bases are a match to TRBD2. The germline CDR1 and CDR2 sequences are SNHLY and FYNNEI. J lost 5 bases, V lost 6 bases, and 11 bases had no gene match. The CDR3 has 18 residues. CDR3: CASSLTSGGAAGTGELFF. The CDR3 DNA follows: TGTGCCAGCAGCCTGACTAGCGGGGGGGCTGCGGGGACCGGGGAGCTGTTTTTT.

Only a few counts were recorded for this clone. The chain has TRBV6-5 and TRBJ1-1; D is undetermined. Germline CDR1 and CDR2: MNHEY and SVGAGI. The CDR3 length is 16 residues. Trimming pared 0 bases from V and 2 bases from J, leaving 13 bases between. The CDR3 spells CASSYSSVGKNTEAFF. The CDR3 coding sequence is TGTGCCAGCAGTTACTCTTCGGTAGGGAAAAACACTGAAGCTTTCTTT.

There are a few counts of this clone. The J gene is TRBJ2-2, the V gene TRBV19; weak D call: TRBD1 (6 bases). CDR1 and CDR2 from the germline V gene are LNHDA and SQIVND (reference sequence). V was shortened by 3 bases and J by 5 bases, with 10 bases between the two germline ends. The CDR3 has 14 amino acids. This CDR3 reads CASSIERGTGELFF. The CDR3 DNA reads as TGTGCCAGTAGTATTGAGAGGGGGACCGGGGAGCTGTTTTTT.

The V call is TRBV2, the J call TRBJ2-2; TRBD1 agrees at 9 bases. The ends lost 6 bases at V and 1 base at J; junction bases unmatched: 0. The germline gives CDR1 SNHLY, CDR2 FYNNEI. The CDR3 contains 14 residues. CDR3 protein: CASRGQGNTGELFF. CDR3 in DNA: TGTGCCAGCAGGGGACAGGGGAACACCGGGGAGCTGTTTTTT.